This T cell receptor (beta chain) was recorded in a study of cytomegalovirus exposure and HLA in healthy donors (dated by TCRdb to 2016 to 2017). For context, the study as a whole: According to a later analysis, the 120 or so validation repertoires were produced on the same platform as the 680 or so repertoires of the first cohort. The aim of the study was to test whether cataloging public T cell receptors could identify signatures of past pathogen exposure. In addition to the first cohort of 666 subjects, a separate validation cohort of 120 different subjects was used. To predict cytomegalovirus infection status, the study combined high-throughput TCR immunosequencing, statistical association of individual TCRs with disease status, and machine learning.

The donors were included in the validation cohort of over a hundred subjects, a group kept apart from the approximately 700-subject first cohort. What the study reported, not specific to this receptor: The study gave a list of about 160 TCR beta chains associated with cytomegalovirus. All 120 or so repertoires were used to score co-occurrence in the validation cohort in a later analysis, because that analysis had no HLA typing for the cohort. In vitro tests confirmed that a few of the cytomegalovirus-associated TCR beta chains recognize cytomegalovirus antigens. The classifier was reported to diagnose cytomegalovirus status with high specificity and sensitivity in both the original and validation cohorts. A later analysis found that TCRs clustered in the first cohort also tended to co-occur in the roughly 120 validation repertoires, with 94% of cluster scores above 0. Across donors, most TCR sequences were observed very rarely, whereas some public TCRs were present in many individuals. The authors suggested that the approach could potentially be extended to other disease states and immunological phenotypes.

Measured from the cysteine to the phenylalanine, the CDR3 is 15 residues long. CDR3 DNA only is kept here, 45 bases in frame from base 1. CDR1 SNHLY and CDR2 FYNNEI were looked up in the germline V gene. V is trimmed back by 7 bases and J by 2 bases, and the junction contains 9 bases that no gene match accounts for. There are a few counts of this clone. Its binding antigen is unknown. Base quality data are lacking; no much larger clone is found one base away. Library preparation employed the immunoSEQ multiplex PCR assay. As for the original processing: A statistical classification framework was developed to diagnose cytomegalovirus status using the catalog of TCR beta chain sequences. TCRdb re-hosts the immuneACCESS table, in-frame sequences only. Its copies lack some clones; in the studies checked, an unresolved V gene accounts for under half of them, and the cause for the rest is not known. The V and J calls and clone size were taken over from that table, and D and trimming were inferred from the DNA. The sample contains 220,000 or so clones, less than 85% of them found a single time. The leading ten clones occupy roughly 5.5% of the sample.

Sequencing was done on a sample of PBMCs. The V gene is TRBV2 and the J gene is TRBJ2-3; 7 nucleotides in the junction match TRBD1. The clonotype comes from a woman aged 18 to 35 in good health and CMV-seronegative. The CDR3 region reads CASTKGQWNTDTQYF. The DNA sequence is TGTGCCAGCACCAAGGGACAGTGGAACACAGATACGCAGTATTTT.